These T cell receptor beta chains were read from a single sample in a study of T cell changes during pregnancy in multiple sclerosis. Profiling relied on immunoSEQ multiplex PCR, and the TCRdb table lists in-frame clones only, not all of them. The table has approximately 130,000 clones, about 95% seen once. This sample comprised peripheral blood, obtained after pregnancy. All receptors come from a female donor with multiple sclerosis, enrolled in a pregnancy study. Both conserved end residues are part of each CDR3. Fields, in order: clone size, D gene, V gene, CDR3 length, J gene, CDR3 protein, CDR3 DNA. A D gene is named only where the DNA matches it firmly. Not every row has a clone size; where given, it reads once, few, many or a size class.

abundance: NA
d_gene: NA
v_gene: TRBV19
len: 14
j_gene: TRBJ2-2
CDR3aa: CASSIRAYTGELFF
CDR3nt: TGTGCCAGTAGTATCCGAGCATACACCGGGGAGCTGTTTTTT

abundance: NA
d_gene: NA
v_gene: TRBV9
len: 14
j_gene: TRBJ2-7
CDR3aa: CASSVALGGYEQYF
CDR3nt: TGTGCCAGCAGCGTAGCCCTAGGAGGGTACGAGCAGTACTTC

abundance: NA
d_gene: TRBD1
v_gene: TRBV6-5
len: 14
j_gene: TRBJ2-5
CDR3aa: CASVGQGALETQYF
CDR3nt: TGTGCCAGCGTAGGACAGGGCGCTCTAGAGACCCAGTACTTC

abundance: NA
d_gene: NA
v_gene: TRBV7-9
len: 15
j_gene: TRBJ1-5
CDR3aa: CASSLATSNNQPQHF
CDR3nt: TGTGCCAGCAGCTTAGCGACTTCTAACAATCAGCCCCAGCATTTT

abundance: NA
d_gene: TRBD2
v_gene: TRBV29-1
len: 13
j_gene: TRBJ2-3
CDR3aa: CSVRGLVTDTQYF
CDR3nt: TGCAGCGTCAGAGGACTAGTTACAGATACGCAGTATTTT

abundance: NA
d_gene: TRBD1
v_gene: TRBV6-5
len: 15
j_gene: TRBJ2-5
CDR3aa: CASSFNRGLGETQYF
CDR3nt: TGTGCCAGCAGTTTCAACAGGGGGCTCGGGGAGACCCAGTACTTC

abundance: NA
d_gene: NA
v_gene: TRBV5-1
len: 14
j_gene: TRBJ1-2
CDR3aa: CASSSTPVDYGYTF
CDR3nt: TGCGCCAGCAGCTCGACACCTGTGGACTATGGCTACACCTTC

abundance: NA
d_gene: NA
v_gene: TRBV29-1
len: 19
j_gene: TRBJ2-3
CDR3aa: CSVEDLIGVRKTSTDTQYF
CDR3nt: TGCAGCGTTGAAGATCTTATCGGGGTGAGAAAAACTAGCACAGATACGCAGTATTTT

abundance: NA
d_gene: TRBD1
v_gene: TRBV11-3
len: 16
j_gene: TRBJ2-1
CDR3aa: CASSLYQGAAYNEQFF
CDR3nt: TGTGCCAGCAGCTTATATCAGGGGGCGGCCTACAATGAGCAGTTCTTC

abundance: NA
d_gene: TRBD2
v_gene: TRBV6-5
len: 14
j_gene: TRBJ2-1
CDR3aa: CASSYLGLADEQFF
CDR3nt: TGTGCCAGCAGTTACCTGGGACTAGCCGATGAGCAGTTCTTC

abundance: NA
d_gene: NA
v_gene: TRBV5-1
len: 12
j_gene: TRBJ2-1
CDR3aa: CASSSLSNEQFF
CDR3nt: TGCGCCAGCAGCTCCCTTAGTAATGAGCAGTTCTTC

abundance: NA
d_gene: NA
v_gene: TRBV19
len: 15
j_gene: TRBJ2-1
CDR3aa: CASSMVSPLYNEQFF
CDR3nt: TGTGCCAGTAGTATGGTCAGTCCCCTCTACAATGAGCAGTTCTTC

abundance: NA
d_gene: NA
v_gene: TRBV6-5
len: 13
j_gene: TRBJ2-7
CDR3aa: CASRNGQTYEQYF
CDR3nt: TGTGCCAGCAGAAACGGACAGACCTACGAGCAGTACTTC

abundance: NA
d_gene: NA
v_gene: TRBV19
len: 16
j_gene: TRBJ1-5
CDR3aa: CASSPIQGWSNQPQHF
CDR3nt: TGTGCCAGTAGTCCGATACAGGGTTGGAGCAATCAGCCCCAGCATTTT

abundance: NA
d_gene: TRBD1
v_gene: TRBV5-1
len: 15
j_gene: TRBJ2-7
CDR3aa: CASRPAGQGVYEQYF
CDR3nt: TGCGCCAGCAGACCGGCGGGACAGGGGGTATACGAGCAGTACTTC

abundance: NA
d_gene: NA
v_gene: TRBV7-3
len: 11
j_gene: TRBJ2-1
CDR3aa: CARRGYNEQFF
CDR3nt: TGTGCGAGGAGGGGATACAATGAGCAGTTCTTC

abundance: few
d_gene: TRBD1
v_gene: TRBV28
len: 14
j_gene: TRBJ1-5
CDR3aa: CASLRGPWDQPQHF
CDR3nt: TGTGCCAGCCTCAGGGGGCCCTGGGATCAGCCCCAGCATTTT

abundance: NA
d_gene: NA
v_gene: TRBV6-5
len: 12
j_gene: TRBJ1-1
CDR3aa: CASRRRGTEAFF
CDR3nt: TGTGCCAGCAGAAGACGGGGAACTGAAGCTTTCTTT

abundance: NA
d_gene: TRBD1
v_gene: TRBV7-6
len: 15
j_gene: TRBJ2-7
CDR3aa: CASSSGQGVGYEQYF
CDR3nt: TGTGCCAGCAGCTCCGGACAGGGGGTGGGCTACGAGCAGTACTTC

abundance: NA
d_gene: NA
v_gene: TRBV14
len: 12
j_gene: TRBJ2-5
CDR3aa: CASSQFYETQYF
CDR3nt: TGTGCCAGCAGCCAATTTTATGAGACCCAGTACTTC

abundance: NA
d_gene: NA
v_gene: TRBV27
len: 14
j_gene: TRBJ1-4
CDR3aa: CASGPRTTNEKLFF
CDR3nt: TGTGCCAGCGGGCCGAGAACAACTAATGAAAAACTGTTTTTT

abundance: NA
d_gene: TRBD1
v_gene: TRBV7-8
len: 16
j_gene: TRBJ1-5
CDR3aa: CASSPGPGQPREPQHF
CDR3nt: TGTGCCAGCAGCCCAGGCCCGGGACAGCCTAGGGAGCCCCAGCATTTT

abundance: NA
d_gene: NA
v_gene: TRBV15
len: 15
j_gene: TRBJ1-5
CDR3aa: CATSRGTGSGQPQHF
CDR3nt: TGTGCCACCAGCAGAGGTACGGGCTCGGGACAGCCCCAGCATTTT

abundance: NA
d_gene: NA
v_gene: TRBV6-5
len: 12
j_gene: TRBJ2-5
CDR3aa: CASSYSRETQYF
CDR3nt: TGTGCCAGCAGTTACTCGAGAGAGACCCAGTACTTC

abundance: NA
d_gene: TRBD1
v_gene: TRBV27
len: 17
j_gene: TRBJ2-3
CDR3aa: CASTSYTGTGPADTQYF
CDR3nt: TGTGCCAGCACCTCTTACACCGGGACAGGGCCCGCCGATACGCAGTATTTT

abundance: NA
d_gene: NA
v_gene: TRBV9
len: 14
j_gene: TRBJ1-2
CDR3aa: CASSVIQDDYGYTF
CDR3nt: TGTGCCAGCAGCGTAATACAGGACGACTATGGCTACACCTTC

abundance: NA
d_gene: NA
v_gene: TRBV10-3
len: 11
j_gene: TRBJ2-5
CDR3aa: CAISERETQYF
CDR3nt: TGTGCCATCAGTGAGCGGGAGACCCAGTACTTC

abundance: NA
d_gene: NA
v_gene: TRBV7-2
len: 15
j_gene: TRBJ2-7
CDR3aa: CASSSGEWGSEEQYF
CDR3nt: TGTGCCAGCAGCTCCGGGGAGTGGGGTAGCGAAGAGCAGTACTTC

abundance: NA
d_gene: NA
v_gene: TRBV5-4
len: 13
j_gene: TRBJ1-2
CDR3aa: CASSLRIGFGYTF
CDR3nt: TGTGCCAGCAGCCTCAGGATTGGGTTTGGCTACACCTTC

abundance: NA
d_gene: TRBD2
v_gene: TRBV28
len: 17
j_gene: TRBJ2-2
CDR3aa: CASSHPSTSGSTGELFF
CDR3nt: TGTGCCAGCAGTCACCCGTCCACTAGCGGTTCCACCGGGGAGCTGTTTTTT

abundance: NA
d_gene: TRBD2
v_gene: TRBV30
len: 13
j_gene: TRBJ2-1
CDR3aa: CAWTSGSNNEQFF
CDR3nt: TGTGCCTGGACTAGCGGGTCTAACAATGAGCAGTTCTTC

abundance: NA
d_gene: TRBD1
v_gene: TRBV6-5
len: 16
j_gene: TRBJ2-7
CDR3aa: CASSLESGQGLYEQYF
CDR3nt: TGTGCCAGCAGTTTAGAGTCGGGACAGGGGCTATACGAGCAGTACTTC

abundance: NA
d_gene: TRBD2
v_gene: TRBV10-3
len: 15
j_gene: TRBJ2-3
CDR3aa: CAISSSGSGTDTQYF
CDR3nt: TGTGCCATCAGTTCTAGCGGGAGTGGCACAGATACGCAGTATTTT

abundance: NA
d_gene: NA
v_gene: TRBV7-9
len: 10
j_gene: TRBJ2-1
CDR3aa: CASSQNEQFF
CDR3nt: TGTGCCAGCAGCCAAAATGAGCAGTTCTTC

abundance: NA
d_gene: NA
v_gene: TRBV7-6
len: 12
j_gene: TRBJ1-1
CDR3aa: CASSLVTGEAFF
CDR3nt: TGTGCCAGCAGCTTAGTGACAGGAGAAGCTTTCTTT

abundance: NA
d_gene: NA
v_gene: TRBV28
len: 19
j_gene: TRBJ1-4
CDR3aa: CASSLTPPGTSLANEKLFF
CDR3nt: TGTGCCAGCAGTTTAACCCCCCCGGGAACCAGTCTAGCTAATGAAAAACTGTTTTTT

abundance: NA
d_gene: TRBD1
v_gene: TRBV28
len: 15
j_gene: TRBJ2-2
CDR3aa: CASALGQTNTGELFF
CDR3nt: TGTGCCAGCGCGTTGGGACAGACGAACACCGGGGAGCTGTTTTTT

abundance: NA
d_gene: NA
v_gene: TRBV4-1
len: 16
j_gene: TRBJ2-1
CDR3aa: CASSQVAGTIYNEQFF
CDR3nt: TGCGCCAGCAGCCAAGTAGCTGGAACGATCTACAATGAGCAGTTCTTC

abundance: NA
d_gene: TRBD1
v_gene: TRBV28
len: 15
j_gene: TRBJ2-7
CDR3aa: CASPFGAGGPYEQYF
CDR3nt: TGTGCCAGCCCATTTGGCGCAGGGGGCCCCTACGAGCAGTACTTC

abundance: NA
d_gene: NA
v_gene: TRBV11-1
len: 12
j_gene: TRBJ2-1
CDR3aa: CASSLQVNEQFF
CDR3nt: TGTGCCAGCAGCTTACAGGTAAATGAGCAGTTCTTC

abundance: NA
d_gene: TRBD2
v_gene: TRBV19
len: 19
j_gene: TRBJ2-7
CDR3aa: CAIPDPTSPQGQSSYEQYF
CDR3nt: TGTGCCATCCCAGACCCGACTAGCCCGCAAGGCCAAAGCTCCTACGAGCAGTACTTC

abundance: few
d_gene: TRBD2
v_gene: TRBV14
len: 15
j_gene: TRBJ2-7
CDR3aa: CASSQELAGLDEQYF
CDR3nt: TGTGCCAGCAGCCAAGAACTAGCGGGATTGGACGAGCAGTACTTC

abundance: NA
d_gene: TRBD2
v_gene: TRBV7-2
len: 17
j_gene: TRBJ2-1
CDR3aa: CASSLSRLAGVKNEQFF
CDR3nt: TGTGCCAGCAGCTTATCCCGGCTAGCGGGAGTTAAAAATGAGCAGTTCTTC

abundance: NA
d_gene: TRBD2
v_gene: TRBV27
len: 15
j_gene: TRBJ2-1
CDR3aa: CASSLSRLAGVRQFF
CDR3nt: TGTGCCAGCAGTTTATCTCGGCTAGCGGGAGTCCGACAGTTCTTC

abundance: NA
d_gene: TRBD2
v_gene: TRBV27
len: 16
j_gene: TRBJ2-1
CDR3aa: CASSLWGTSGSTEQFF
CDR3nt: TGTGCCAGCAGTTTATGGGGGACTAGCGGGAGTACTGAGCAGTTCTTC

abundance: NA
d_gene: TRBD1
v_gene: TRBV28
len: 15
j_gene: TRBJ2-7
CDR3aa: CASSLRGRESYEQYF
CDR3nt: TGTGCCAGCAGCCTAAGGGGGCGCGAATCCTACGAGCAGTACTTC

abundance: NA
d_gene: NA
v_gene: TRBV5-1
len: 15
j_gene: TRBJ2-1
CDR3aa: CASSGVAGLYNEQFF
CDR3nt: TGCGCCAGCAGCGGGGTTGCGGGACTCTACAATGAGCAGTTCTTC

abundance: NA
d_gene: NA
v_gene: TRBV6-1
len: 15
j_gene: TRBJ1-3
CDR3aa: CASSDWAASGNTIYF
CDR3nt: TGTGCCAGCAGTGATTGGGCAGCCTCTGGAAACACCATATATTTT

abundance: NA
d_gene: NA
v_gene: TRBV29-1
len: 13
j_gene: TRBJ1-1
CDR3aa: CSVEGQANTEAFF
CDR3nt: TGCAGCGTTGAAGGTCAGGCTAACACTGAAGCTTTCTTT

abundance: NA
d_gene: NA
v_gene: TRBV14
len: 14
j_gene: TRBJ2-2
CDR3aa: CASSKLTHPGELFF
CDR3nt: TGTGCCAGCAGCAAGCTTACTCATCCAGGGGAGCTGTTTTTT